This T cell receptor beta chain was found in a study of cytomegalovirus exposure and HLA in healthy donors (dated by TCRdb to 2016 to 2017). Background for the entire study: In an earlier analysis of roughly 590 of the donors, 250 to 350 Gb of sequence data and 90 million to 120 million unique TCR beta sequences from approximately 180 million T cells were reported. An early release that covered fewer than 750 HLA-typed donors contained approximately 300 gigabases of sequencing data and approximately 85 million unique TCR sequences. The genetic ancestry cluster associated with self-reported Caucasian donors included about four fifths of the 300 to 450 genotyped donors. The study aimed to test whether signatures of past pathogen exposure could be identified by cataloging public T cell receptors. The T cell repertoires of 670 or so subjects were profiled by immunosequencing and related to cytomegalovirus serostatus. Along with the roughly 610-subject first cohort, a separate validation cohort of 120 different subjects was used. High-throughput TCR immunosequencing, statistical association of individual TCRs with disease status, and machine learning were combined to predict cytomegalovirus infection status. A later analysis re-analyzed previously published TCR beta repertoires from 666 donors and added high-resolution HLA genotyping to study TCR occurrence patterns. The later analysis used no new phenotypic data to find candidate immune exposures, relying instead on TCR beta sequences and their occurrence across donors. An earlier analysis of around 580 of the donors used high-throughput TCR beta sequencing to judge whether each TCR beta V gene segment behaved as functional or pseudogenic. Donor age, sex, ethnicity and CMV serostatus were collected together with the repertoire data. A later genetic analysis took genome-wide SNP genotypes for about 55% of the roughly 700 donors and used that subset as a discovery cohort. Every repertoire in the discovery cohort had been generated on one and the same sequencing platform. Both class I and class II loci were covered by HLA typing, at four-digit resolution. Typing coverage varied by locus: roughly 620-640 donors for A, B, C, DRB1 and DQB1; about 520 for DQA1; about 570 for DPA1; roughly 450 for DPB1. Roughly five DR-DQ haplotypes were handled as single units for association and clustering because linkage in the cohort was strong. On average, approximately 250,000 unique TCR beta nucleotide sequences were sequenced per donor among more than 350 genotyped donors of the cohort, with roughly a sixth of those sequences being non-productive. Results and caveats for the whole study, not just this receptor: The only immune exposure information available for the cohort was CMV serostatus. Three of the identified cytomegalovirus-associated TCR beta chains were confirmed in vitro to be specific for cytomegalovirus antigens. Because counts were too low, 15 or so rarely observed V segments, including chromosome 9 orphons, were excluded from the earlier analysis of 587 of the donors. Strong co-occurrence of HLA alleles, especially DR and DQ, made assigning TCR associations to individual alleles difficult. In a later analysis, over 15,000 TCR beta sequences were associated with specific HLA alleles at a false discovery rate of 0.05. The authors suggested that the approach could potentially be extended to other disease states and immunological phenotypes. In a later analysis, several top co-occurrence clusters were reported to appear linked to parvovirus B19, influenza, CMV and Epstein-Barr virus. In a later analysis, HLA-associated TCR beta chains showed more clonal expansion and lower generation probabilities than non-associated chains that were equally common. In a later genetic analysis, fewer N-insertions in productive TCRs were reported among donors in an Asian-associated ancestry cluster than the roughly 640-donor mean. Correlated functional status among segregating V segments might reflect linkage disequilibrium, but an unknown experimental factor could not be ruled out. V-gene and J-gene trimming of TCR beta chains was associated with a missense DCLRE1C variant in a later genetic analysis, and the association was replicated in an independent cohort. A further reported finding was that TCR beta sequences accurately predicted the HLA-A and HLA-B alleles for most subjects in the first cohort. Roughly uniform sequencing depth across donors was assumed in presence/absence analyses, although this assumption may not hold. Most TCR sequences were seen in very few donors, while some public TCRs were found in many individuals. According to a later analysis, most CMV-associated TCR beta chains appeared to be HLA-restricted, and the HLA associations seemed to be driven largely by CMV exposure. In this cohort, only TCR beta chains were sequenced, and detectable features were limited by the absence of alpha or paired-chain data. A cluster of highly shared sequence variants was judged likely to be a technical artifact of the sequencing pipeline. A later analysis found that TCR association rates varied across HLA loci, with DRB1 alleles showing the most associated TCRs and HLA-C alleles the fewest. In both the original and validation cohorts, the classifier was reported to diagnose cytomegalovirus status with high specificity and sensitivity. HLA typing was unavailable for some donors at each locus, so association tests used only the typed subset. A total of roughly 160 TCR beta chains were listed by the study as associated with cytomegalovirus. Broadly in line with IMGT annotations, most TCR beta V segments showed up in productive rearrangements about 87% or about 30% of the time in an earlier analysis of several hundred of the donors. Some IMGT-functional V segments, including TRBV6-2 and TRBV6-3, could not be told apart with the 87-base-pair reads, so those segments were excluded.

Libraries were constructed by the immunoSEQ multiplex PCR assay. For the multiplex PCR, a mixture combining 60 forward primers for TCR Vbeta segments and 13 reverse primers for TCR Jbeta segments was used. Amplification of the CDR3 region of rearranged TCR beta genes was performed with a multiplex PCR assay on genomic DNA. The amplified TCR beta libraries were sequenced on the Illumina HiSeq System as 87-base-pair reads. On the study's bioinformatics: In a later analysis, tens of millions of unique TCR beta chains were counted across the 500 to 700 repertoires, and roughly 11 million of these chains were shared by at least two donors. A nearest-neighbor algorithm error-corrected the raw reads and collapsed the reads into unique sequences, merging closely related sequences to remove PCR and sequencing errors. V, D and J gene segments were assigned by aligning CDR3 sequences to IMGT reference sequences. For a sequence to be retained, at least a six-nucleotide match to both a V gene segment and a J gene segment was required. A rearrangement counted as productive if the CDR3 had no stop codons and remained in frame with V and J, and every other rearrangement counted as non-productive. Following IMGT convention, CDR3 was defined as the stretch from the second conserved V-encoded cysteine to the conserved J-encoded phenylalanine. In an earlier analysis of approximately 590 of the donors, sequences lacking an unambiguous match to a single V gene segment were excluded. In an earlier analysis of some 590 of the donors, a V segment was called functional when productive rearrangements were above 56.7%, and segregating when the standard deviation between donors exceeded 5%. A statistical classification framework was built to diagnose cytomegalovirus status from the catalog of TCR beta chain sequences. In a later analysis, V and J genes were assigned by comparing TCR nucleotide sequences against IMGT/GENE-DB human TR gene sequences. In a later analysis, CDR3 sequences and most-parsimonious VDJ recombination scenarios were assigned using the TCRdist pipeline. In a later analysis, each TCR beta chain was defined by its CDR3 amino acid sequence together with its V-gene family, and reads without a unique V-gene family were excluded. To address suspected cross-contamination and a sequencing artifact, a later analysis removed under 600 highly shared, low-generation-probability nucleotide sequences. For each public chain, a later analysis derived a clonal expansion index from normalized ranks of inferred template counts within each repertoire. A later analysis computed generation probabilities with a VDJ recombination model fitted to out-of-frame rearrangements, and checked the results against IGoR. In a later analysis, TCR-TCR, TCR-HLA and TCR-CMV co-occurrence was scored with hypergeometric tests, and a repertoire-size bias correction was applied to TCR pairs. False discovery rates were estimated in a later analysis by permuting HLA or CMV assignments 20 times. In a later analysis, co-occurring TCRs were grouped using DBSCAN, with TCRdist sequence similarity added in when clustering inside HLA-allele-positive subsets. Repertoires with fewer than 30,000 or more than 120,000 public chains were left out of co-occurrence clustering, as were about 5 repertoires with anomalous nucleotide sharing. TCRdb took over this immuneACCESS table, retaining in-frame rearrangements with V and J assigned. Such tables are incomplete; in checked studies, under half of the missing clones stem from an unresolved V gene, and the remainder is unexplained. V and J calls plus clone size are reproduced from that table; the DNA served to infer D and trimming. The sample includes roughly 160,000 clones, with 71% observed a single time. The ten largest make up approximately 2.8% of the sample.

The cohort comprised around 700 healthy bone marrow donors. All cohort members were sampled while nominally healthy, although unrecorded immune exposures were likely present. The donor was CMV seronegative and belonged to the group of roughly 330 seronegative cohort members. A peripheral blood sample was collected from each donor, and TCR beta sequencing was performed on peripheral blood mononuclear cells. Genomic DNA was extracted from the blood cell samples with the Qiagen DNeasy Blood Extraction Kit. A note on this clone: The target of this receptor is not known. No base qualities exist here, and no much larger clone lies one base off it.

Taken from the germline V gene, the CDR1 and CDR2 loops are LGHNA and YNFKEQ. The germline ends are 24 bases apart after V is trimmed by 0 bases and J by 4 bases. There are 19 amino acids in the CDR3, from cysteine to phenylalanine inclusive. The CDR3 DNA has 57 bases and is translated from base 1. This TCR came from a woman aged 30 to 39 in good health and CMV-seronegative. The sample was PBMCs. The chain joins TRBV4-2 to TRBJ1-1; the D gene is possibly TRBD1, with 5 bases matching. The DNA is as follows: TGTGCCAGCAGCCAAGATGTTTCCGGGTGGGACTTATATAGCACTGAAGCTTTCTTT. This sequence encodes CASSQDVSGWDLYSTEAFF.